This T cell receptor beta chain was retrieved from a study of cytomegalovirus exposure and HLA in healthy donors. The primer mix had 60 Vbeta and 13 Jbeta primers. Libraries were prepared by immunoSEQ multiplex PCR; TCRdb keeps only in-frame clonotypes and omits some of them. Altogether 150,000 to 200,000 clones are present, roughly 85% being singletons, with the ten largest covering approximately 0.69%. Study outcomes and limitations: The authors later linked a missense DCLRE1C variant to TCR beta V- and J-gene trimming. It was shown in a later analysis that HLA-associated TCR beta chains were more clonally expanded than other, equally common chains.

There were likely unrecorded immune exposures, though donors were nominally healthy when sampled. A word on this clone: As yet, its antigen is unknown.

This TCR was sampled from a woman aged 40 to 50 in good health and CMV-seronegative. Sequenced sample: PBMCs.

As DNA, the CDR3 is TGTGCCAGCAGGGGAACAGGGAGCTCTGGAAACACCATATATTTT. This codes for CASRGTGSSGNTIYF. The chain has TRBV7-2 and TRBJ1-3, with D possibly being TRBD1 (6 bases). Germline CDR1 SGHTA, CDR2 FQGNSA. Trimming stripped 6 bases from V and 0 bases from J, with 12 bases between. The CDR3 runs to 15 residues.